In this sample, the clone carrying this TCR beta chain turned up once. V was cut by 5 bases and J by 0 bases, with 11 bases left in between. The CDR3 has 15 amino acids. Germline V gene lookup returns CDR1 SGHDN and CDR2 FVKESK. The data derive from a study of blood T cell repertoires in COVID-19. In the study overall: From the United States, Italy and Spain came samples of acute and convalescent COVID-19. Nucleic acid was either cDNA or gDNA, and it came from T cells, B-cell-depleted T cells, or PBMCs.

Profiling relied on immunoSEQ multiplex PCR, and the TCRdb table lists in-frame clones only, not all of them. This sample has around 15,000 clones, with approximately 89% found just once. The TCR comes from a man in his 60s with active COVID-19. The gene calls are TRBV14 and TRBJ2-4, with D uncertain. The specimen sequenced was peripheral blood. This chain's CDR3 is CASSDAQLAKNIQYF. CDR3 DNA sequence: TGTGCCAGCAGCGATGCGCAACTAGCCAAAAACATTCAGTACTTC.